The 11 T cell receptor beta chains below all came from one sample that was sequenced in a study of beta chain features in type 1 diabetes. Whole-study findings and limits: A moderate, significant TCRB CDR3 shortening appeared in type 1 diabetes across four CD4+ subsets.

All of the isolated RNA was reverse transcribed, so expressed TCRB transcripts were sequenced. Using immunoSEQ multiplex PCR, the repertoire was profiled, and TCRdb retains in-frame clones only, with some absent. The sample has around 41,000 clones, around 63% seen once; the top ten hold approximately 1.6%. Their recognized antigens are unknown. Sequenced input: Tregs from blood. These receptors originate from a man aged 25-40 years with type 1 diabetes. Some clones in this sample may be carry-over from other donors' samples.

This clone turned up a few times. V is TRBV7-2 and J is TRBJ1-2, with 7 bases matching TRBD1. The germline CDR1 and CDR2 sequences are SGHTA and FQGNSA. Germline trimming cut 6 bases from V and 4 bases from J; bases unmatched to any gene: 8. This CDR3 comprises 14 residues. The CDR3 sequence is CASRQGTAIYGYTF. The CDR3 region has the DNA TGTGCCAGCAGGCAGGGGACAGCCATCTATGGCTACACCTTC. Full variable domain (rest looked up from reference TRBV7-2 and TRBJ1-2): GAGVSQSPSNKVTEKGKDVELRCDPISGHTALYWYRQSLGQGLEFLIYFQGNSAPDKSGLPSDRFSAERTGGSVSTLTIQRTQQEDSAVYLCASRQGTAIYGYTFGSGTRLTVV.

J is TRBJ1-1 and V is TRBV19, with D unresolved. The CDR3 length is 13 residues. The germline CDR1 and CDR2 sequences are LNHDA and SQIVND (reference sequence). Trimming pared 6 bases from V and 1 base from J, leaving 9 bases between. CDR3 coding DNA: TGTGCCAGTAGGGGGAGCGGGAACACTGAAGCTTTCTTT. This sequence encodes CASRGSGNTEAFF.

The sample holds a few counts of this clone. The V call is TRBV11-2, the J call TRBJ2-7; D not resolved. The length of the CDR3 is 12 residues. Germline values: CDR1 SGHAT, CDR2 FQNNGV. V lost 1 base and J 7 bases, leaving 8 bases between the germline ends. As DNA, the CDR3 is TGTGCCAGCAGCTTAGTAGCTGGGGAGCAGTACTTC. The encoded protein is CASSLVAGEQYF. The whole variable domain, filled in from reference TRBV11-2 and TRBJ2-7, reads EAGVAQSPRYKIIEKRQSVAFWCNPISGHATLYWYQQILGQGPKLLIQFQNNGVVDDSQLPKDRFSAERLKGVDSTLKIQPAKLEDSAVYLCASSLVAGEQYFGPGTRLTVT.

This clone showed up just a few times. This sequence joins TRBV4-2 and TRBJ1-2; D is ambiguous. With 0 bases removed from V and 0 bases from J, the gap between germline ends came to 5 bases. Germline V gene lookup returns CDR1 LGHNA and CDR2 YNFKEQ. The CDR3 covers 14 residues. This CDR3 reads CASSQDTANYGYTF. Here the CDR3 DNA reads TGTGCCAGCAGCCAAGATACGGCTAACTATGGCTACACCTTC.

The chain combines TRBV5-1 with TRBJ2-1, with 8 bases identical to TRBD2. The CDR3 spans 17 residues. V was pared by 4 bases and J by 7 bases, with 16 bases of the junction left unmatched. From germline, CDR1 is SGHRS and CDR2 YFSETQ. The CDR3 DNA is TGCGCCAGCAGCCCTGGTGGGACTAGAGCCTGGGCGAATGAGCAGTTCTTC. Protein sequence: CASSPGGTRAWANEQFF. The variable domain in full, with the rest retrieved from reference TRBV5-1 and TRBJ2-1, is KAGVTQTPRYLIKTRGQQVTLSCSPISGHRSVSWYQQTPGQGLQFLFEYFSETQRNKGNFPGRFSGRQFSNSRSEMNVSTLELGDSALYLCASSPGGTRAWANEQFFGPGTRLTVL.

The chain joins TRBV10-3 to TRBJ1-3; D unclear. Germline assignment: CDR1 ENHRY and CDR2 SYGVKD. The CDR3 covers 16 residues. Trimming removed 4 bases from V and 2 bases from J, with 15 bases in between. In DNA form, the CDR3 reads TGTGCCATCAGTGTGGGAAGAGGGTCTACTGGAAACACCATATATTTT. It encodes CAISVGRGSTGNTIYF.

The V call is TRBV11-2, the J call TRBJ2-3; no firm D call. The CDR3 length is 12 residues. From germline, CDR1 is SGHAT and CDR2 FQNNGV. V dropped 2 bases and J dropped 4 bases, with 4 bases sitting between them. CDR3 sequence reads: CASSLFSDTQYF. The DNA for the CDR3 is TGTGCCAGCAGCTTATTCTCAGATACGCAGTATTTT.

V usage is TRBV5-1 and J usage is TRBJ1-2; no definite D call. CDR1 and CDR2 from the germline V gene are SGHRS and YFSETQ. Between the trimmed V and J ends, which lost 4 bases and 4 bases, there was a span of 11 bases. The CDR3 has 13 residues. The CDR3 region is CASSETGAYGYTF. The CDR3 nucleotides are TGCGCCAGCAGCGAGACGGGAGCCTATGGCTACACCTTC.

In its sample, this clone was seen once. V usage is TRBV7-2 and J usage is TRBJ1-3, with a possible D match to TRBD1 (5 bases). The CDR3 is 14 residues long. The V end was cut by 1 base, the J end by 6 bases, with 10 bases between. CDR1 is SGHTA and CDR2 is FQGNSA in the germline V gene. The DNA of the CDR3 is TGTGCCAGCAGCTTAGATGTCAGGGTAAACACCATATATTTT. Its protein is CASSLDVRVNTIYF. The entire variable domain, with the rest obtained from reference TRBV7-2 and TRBJ1-3, is as follows: GAGVSQSPSNKVTEKGKDVELRCDPISGHTALYWYRQSLGQGLEFLIYFQGNSAPDKSGLPSDRFSAERTGGSVSTLTIQRTQQEDSAVYLCASSLDVRVNTIYFGEGSWLTVV.

This clone appeared a few times. This chain connects TRBV4-1 to TRBJ1-1; D gene ambiguous. Trimming stripped 0 bases from V and 1 base from J, with 12 bases between. Per germline, CDR1 MGHRA and CDR2 YSYEKL. The CDR3 covers 16 residues. The CDR3 region has the DNA TGCGCCAGCAGCCAAGATTTTCTCGCGGGGAACACTGAAGCTTTCTTT. The encoded protein is CASSQDFLAGNTEAFF.

The gene calls are TRBV7-2 and TRBJ2-3; D possibly corresponds to TRBD2 (6 bases). The CDR3 is 16 residues long. V was cut by 1 base and J by 2 bases, with 13 bases left in between. CDR1 is SGHTA, CDR2 FQGNSA, per germline. The CDR3 DNA is TGTGCCAGCAGCTTAGGTTGGGGGGAGTTCACAGATACGCAGTATTTT. Residues: CASSLGWGEFTDTQYF.